This TCR beta chain was observed in a study of metastatic and nonmetastatic thyroid tumors. Overall study: Where malignant and benign thyroid patients were concerned, repertoires were compared across blood and tumor or nodule tissue.

The V end lost 2 bases, the J end lost 1 base, and 12 bases lay between the germline ends. The CDR3 runs 15 residues. Germline CDR1 and CDR2: DFQATT and SNEGSKA (reference sequence). MiXCR re-clonotyped the PCR reads for TCRdb. The sample shows around 29,000 clones, 24% of them seen only once. The entire patient cohort was treatment-naive prior to thyroid surgery. The chain carries TRBV20-1 and TRBJ2-1; TRBD1 might be the D (5 bases). Sequencing was done on a sample of blood. The receptor was isolated from a female donor with papillary thyroid cancer or a benign thyroid nodule (not recorded which). Some clones in this sample may be carry-over from other donors' samples. The CDR3 is CSARKGSLSYNEQFF. CDR3 nucleotides: TGCAGTGCTAGAAAGGGGTCCTTATCCTACAATGAGCAGTTCTTC.